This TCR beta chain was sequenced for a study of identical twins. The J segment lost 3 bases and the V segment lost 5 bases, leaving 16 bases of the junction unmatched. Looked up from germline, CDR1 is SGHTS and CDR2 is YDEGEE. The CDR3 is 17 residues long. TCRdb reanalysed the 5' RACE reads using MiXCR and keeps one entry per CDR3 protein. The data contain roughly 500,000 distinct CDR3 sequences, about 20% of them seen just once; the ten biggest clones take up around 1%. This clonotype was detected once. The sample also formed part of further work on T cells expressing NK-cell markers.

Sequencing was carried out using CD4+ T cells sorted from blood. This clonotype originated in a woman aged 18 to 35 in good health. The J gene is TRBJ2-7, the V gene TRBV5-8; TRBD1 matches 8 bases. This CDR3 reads CASSFRGHGQGDYEQYF. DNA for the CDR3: TGTGCCAGCAGTTTTCGTGGACACGGACAGGGCGACTACGAGCAGTACTTC.